Shown below are 9 T cell receptor beta chains from a single sample sequenced in a study of T cells in tumors after PD-1 blockade. Profiled with immunoSEQ multiplex PCR; TCRdb holds only in-frame clones, not every one. Of approximately 15,000 clones in the sample, over 80% were seen once. The material sequenced was PBMCs, taken after anti-PD-1 treatment. Receptors originate from a human donor with basal cell carcinoma.

The gene calls are TRBV10-1 and TRBJ1-5, with unresolved D. Germline CDR1 is WNHNN and CDR2 is SYGVQD (reference sequence). The V gene lost 2 bases and the J gene lost 5 bases, with 4 bases spanning the gap. CDR3 length: 12 amino acids. The CDR3 sequence: CASSESDQPQHF. In DNA, the CDR3 is TGCGCCAGCAGTGAGAGCGATCAGCCCCAGCATTTT.

The CDR3 region is CASSGGSGTAQETQYF. CDR3 bases: TGCGCCAGCAGCGGGGGGAGTGGGACGGCTCAAGAGACCCAGTACTTC. The chain is built from TRBV5-1 and TRBJ2-5; possibly TRBD2 for D (6 bases). V dropped 4 bases and J dropped 2 bases, with 18 bases sitting between them. Germline loops: CDR1 SGHRS, CDR2 YFSETQ. The CDR3 is 16 residues long.

The chain links TRBV28 to TRBJ2-3; 8 positions agree with TRBD2. The ends lost 7 bases at V and 5 bases at J; junction bases unmatched: 11. CDR3 length equals 15 residues. Germline V CDR1 and CDR2: MDHEN, SYDVKM. This CDR3 is CASTSAGGGKDTQYF. CDR3 bases: TGTGCCAGCACTTCCGCGGGAGGCGGGAAAGATACGCAGTATTTT.

This chain uses TRBV9 with TRBJ2-5; 7 bases are shared with TRBD2. V was clipped by 0 bases and J by 5 bases; unmatched bases: 7. The CDR3 covers 15 residues. Germline V lookup: CDR1 SGDLS, CDR2 YYNGEE. The CDR3 loop reads CASSVGAGSLETQYF. In DNA form, the CDR3 reads TGTGCCAGCAGCGTAGGAGCGGGGAGTCTGGAGACCCAGTACTTC.

The CDR3 is CASRTGTGRAGANVLTF. The CDR3 DNA is TGTGCCAGCAGGACCGGGACAGGGAGAGCTGGGGCCAACGTCCTGACTTTC. V is TRBV3-1 (or the pseudogene TRBV3-2) and J is TRBJ2-6; TRBD1 matches 9 bases. CDR1 is LGHDT, CDR2 YNNKEL, per germline (reference sequence). The length of the CDR3 is 17 residues. J gave up 2 bases and V 6 bases, and 8 bases lay outside the gene matches.

This chain uses TRBV2 with TRBJ1-2; TRBD1 aligns across 11 bases. V lost 6 bases to trimming and J lost 4 bases; unmatched junction nucleotides: 7. The CDR3 sequence is 15 residues long. Germline CDR1 and CDR2: SNHLY and FYNNEI. The CDR3 sequence is CASRPGTGGSYGYTF. The CDR3 DNA is TGTGCCAGCAGGCCGGGGACAGGGGGGAGCTATGGCTACACCTTC.

The chain joins TRBV2 to TRBJ2-3; TRBD2 aligns across 12 bases. Germline values: CDR1 SNHLY, CDR2 FYNNEI. V trimming: 5 bases; J trimming: 4 bases; junction bases outside the gene matches: 4. The CDR3 length is 15 residues. The CDR3, as DNA: TGTGCCAGCAGTAGGACTAGCGGGGTGGCAGATACGCAGTATTTT. Translating it yields CASSRTSGVADTQYF.

As for this clone: Other nucleotide sequences in the sample specify the same CDR3. The chain uses TRBV28 and TRBJ1-4; a weak D match, TRBD1 (5 bases). V lost 3 bases to trimming and J lost 7 bases, with 12 bases between them. CDR1 and CDR2 from the germline V gene are MDHEN and SYDVKM. The CDR3 spans 14 residues. The CDR3 loop is CASSLGGLGEKLFF. The CDR3, as DNA: TGTGCCAGCAGTTTGGGGGGTCTGGGTGAAAAACTGTTTTTT.

The chain carries TRBV6-5 and TRBJ2-7, with 7 positions matching TRBD2. CDR3 length: 15 residues. Germline V lookup: CDR1 MNHEY, CDR2 SVGAGI. Trimming cost V 6 bases and J 2 bases; bases outside gene matches: 10. In DNA form, the CDR3 reads TGTGCCAGCAGGCCCGCGGCGGGGGAGACCTACGAGCAGTACTTC. It specifies CASRPAAGETYEQYF.